The 30 T cell receptor beta chains listed next were all sequenced from one sample in a study of identical twins. TCRdb re-called the 5' RACE reads through MiXCR, storing one row per CDR3 protein. The repertoire includes 400,000 to 550,000 distinct CDR3 sequences, 24% of them detected once, and 2.5% to 3.5% sits in the top ten. These data are also associated with another study on T cells expressing NK-cell markers.

The sequenced material came from CD4+ T cells sorted from blood. These receptors were collected from a woman aged 18 to 35 in good health.

The V gene is TRBV19, the J gene TRBJ2-1, with TRBD2 as a possible D gene (5 bases). This CDR3 comprises 14 residues. The V end lost 3 bases, the J end lost 7 bases, and 13 bases lay between the germline ends. Germline CDR1 LNHDA, CDR2 SQIVND (reference sequence). CDR3 bases: TGTGCCAGTAGTATCAAAGGGAGCTGGAATGAGCAGTTCTTC. Protein sequence: CASSIKGSWNEQFF.

This rearrangement joins TRBV5-1 to TRBJ2-1; D uncertain. Germline CDR1 SGHRS, CDR2 YFSETQ. This CDR3 comprises 13 residues. V was cut by 0 bases and J by 6 bases, with 7 bases left in between. CDR3 residues: CASSLAVVNEQFF. CDR3 coding DNA: TGCGCCAGCAGCTTGGCAGTGGTCAATGAGCAGTTCTTC.

This chain joins TRBV20-1 and TRBJ1-2; D uncertain. The germline V gene encodes CDR1 DFQATT and CDR2 SNEGSKA (reference sequence). V gave up 5 bases and J gave up 1 base, with 8 bases separating them. This CDR3 region has 12 residues. Here the CDR3 reads CSALGLNYGYTF. The CDR3 coding sequence is TGCAGTGCTCTGGGCCTTAACTATGGCTACACCTTC.

This clonotype was recorded a few times. CDR3 in amino acids: CASSERLLAGHNEQFF. The CDR3 DNA sequence: TGTGCCAGCAGTGAACGCCTCCTAGCGGGGCACAATGAGCAGTTCTTC. The V and J genes are TRBV6-1 and TRBJ2-1; 9 bases line up with TRBD2. Germline CDR1 and CDR2: MNHNS and SASEGT. CDR3 length: 16 residues. With V trimmed by 2 bases and J by 5 bases, 7 bases remained unmatched.

This clonotype was counted only a few times. The rearrangement links TRBV10-3 to TRBJ1-6; D not certain. Per germline, CDR1 ENHRY and CDR2 SYGVKD. The V end was cut by 3 bases, the J end by 9 bases, with 12 bases between. The CDR3 is 14 residues long. The CDR3 coding sequence is TGTGCCATCAGTGAATTCGATTTTACTTCACCCCTCCACTTT. As protein: CAISEFDFTSPLHF.

This clonotype was seen a handful of times. This chain joins TRBV13 and TRBJ1-2; D is possibly TRBD1 (5 bases). The CDR3 loop spans 14 amino acids. Germline V gene lookup returns CDR1 PRHDT and CDR2 FYEKMQ (reference sequence). V lost 5 bases and J 2 bases, leaving 12 bases between the germline ends. CDR3 loop: CASSRRDGNYGYTF. For the CDR3, the DNA is TGTGCCAGCAGCCGTCGGGACGGAAACTATGGCTACACCTTC.

In the case of this clonotype: This sequence is one base from a far larger clone and is likely a read error. The chain links TRBV12-3 or TRBV12-4 to TRBJ2-1, with TRBD2 matching over 9 bases. The CDR3 is 15 amino acids. CDR3 protein: CASSLGLAGYNEQSF. As DNA, the CDR3 is TGTGCCAGCAGTTTAGGGCTAGCGGGGTACAATGAGCAGTCCTTC.

The chain recombines TRBV28 with TRBJ2-7; 10 nucleotides agree with TRBD1. After removal of 0 bases from V and 6 bases from J, the junction contained 2 bases not matched to a gene. Germline lookup yields CDR1 MDHEN and CDR2 SYDVKM. This CDR3 spans 14 amino acids. The CDR3 region is CASSLWDRGIEQYF. The CDR3 DNA reads TGTGCCAGCAGTTTATGGGACAGGGGGATCGAGCAGTACTTC.

This clonotype was counted only a few times. V usage is TRBV20-1 and J usage is TRBJ1-1; 7 bases map to TRBD1. CDR1 DFQATT and CDR2 SNEGSKA come from the germline V gene (reference sequence). J gave up 3 bases and V 0 bases, and 10 bases lay outside the gene matches. This CDR3 is built from 16 residues. For the CDR3, the DNA is TGCAGTGCTAGAGATCTCAGGGGGGGATTAGACACTGAAGCTTTCTTT. Translation: CSARDLRGGLDTEAFF.

This clonotype was counted only a few times. The gene calls are TRBV7-2 and TRBJ2-7, with D unclear. The CDR3 extends over 14 amino acids. Germline loops: CDR1 SGHTA, CDR2 FQGNSA. The germline V and J ends were trimmed by 7 bases and 7 bases, with 20 bases remaining between them. The CDR3 sequence is CASTQSRDAGEQYF. CDR3 DNA: TGTGCCAGCACCCAGTCCAGAGACGCTGGGGAGCAGTACTTC.

The chain couples TRBV7-3 to TRBJ2-7; D is unresolved. From germline, CDR1 is SGHTA and CDR2 FQGTGA. V was clipped by 4 bases and J by 7 bases, with 14 bases between them. The CDR3 is 13 amino acids. This CDR3 is CASSSQVLGEQYF. CDR3 nucleotide sequence: TGTGCCAGCAGCTCCCAGGTCCTGGGGGAGCAGTACTTC.

The chain links TRBV2 to TRBJ1-1; D is possibly TRBD1 (6 bases). Germline assignment: CDR1 SNHLY and CDR2 FYNNEI. This CDR3 is built from 13 residues. Trimming took off 6 bases at V and 4 bases at J, with 12 bases between the two ends. The CDR3 DNA follows: TGTGCCAGCAGACCAGGGGCTGGCACTGAAGCTTTCTTT. Protein product: CASRPGAGTEAFF.

This CDR3 is CASSPGGEQFF. In DNA, the CDR3 is TGTGCCAGCTCACCTGGGGGTGAGCAGTTCTTC. V and J are TRBV18 and TRBJ2-1; TRBD1 or TRBD2 may be the D gene (5 bases each). CDR1 and CDR2 from the germline V gene are KGHSH and LQKENI. V lost 3 bases, J lost 9 bases, and 6 bases lay in between. The CDR3 contains 11 residues.

The chain employs TRBV25-1 and TRBJ2-1; 8 nucleotides match TRBD2. This CDR3 is built from 14 residues. J was trimmed by 7 bases and V by 3 bases; bases with no gene match: 5. The germline V gene encodes CDR1 MGHDK and CDR2 SYGVNS. Written as DNA, the CDR3 is TGTGCCAGCAGTGAGAGCGGGAGTTTGAATGAGCAGTTCTTC. This gives the protein CASSESGSLNEQFF.

This clonotype appeared a few times. This chain uses TRBV7-2 with TRBJ2-1, with TRBD2 matching 13 bases. CDR1 and CDR2 from the germline V gene are SGHTA and FQGNSA. This CDR3 is built from 16 residues. The V segment lost 4 bases and the J segment 10 bases; nucleotides outside the gene matches: 10. CDR3 loop: CASSWGLAGRLGEQFF. Written as DNA, the CDR3 is TGTGCCAGCAGCTGGGGACTAGCGGGGCGCCTCGGGGAGCAGTTCTTC.

The gene calls are TRBV11-2 and TRBJ2-1; 7 positions match TRBD1. This CDR3 spans 16 amino acids. The germline V gene has CDR1 SGHAT and CDR2 FQNNGV. V lost 6 bases to trimming and J lost 2 bases; unmatched junction nucleotides: 10. CDR3 nucleotide sequence: TGTGCCAGCAGAGCTCCGGGACAGAGAGCCTACAATGAGCAGTTCTTC. Translation gives CASRAPGQRAYNEQFF. Combining the CDR3 with reference TRBV11-2 and TRBJ2-1 gives the whole variable domain EAGVAQSPRYKIIEKRQSVAFWCNPISGHATLYWYQQILGQGPKLLIQFQNNGVVDDSQLPKDRFSAERLKGVDSTLKIQPAKLEDSAVYLCASRAPGQRAYNEQFFGPGTRLTVL.

The chain couples TRBV20-1 to TRBJ2-1; D may be TRBD1 (6 bases). Trimming shortened V by 6 bases and J by 15 bases, and 21 bases separated the two germline ends. CDR3 length: 12 amino acids. Per germline, CDR1 DFQATT and CDR2 SNEGSKA (reference sequence). CDR3 sequence reads: CSAADRSPPLFF. The CDR3 bases are TGCAGTGCCGCGGACAGATCGCCCCCCTTGTTCTTC.

CDR3 coding DNA: TGCAGTGCTCGACTAGCGGGCGGCGGGGCCCAGTACTTC. Its translation is CSARLAGGGAQYF. The chain uses TRBV20-1 and TRBJ2-5; TRBD2 matches at 10 bases. The CDR3 runs 13 residues. In germline, CDR1 is DFQATT, CDR2 SNEGSKA (reference sequence). The J segment lost 9 bases and the V segment lost 5 bases, leaving 9 bases of the junction unmatched.

The chain uses TRBV9 and TRBJ1-1, with a tentative D call TRBD1 (5 bases). V lost 0 bases, J lost 5 bases, and 11 bases lay in between. This CDR3 comprises 14 residues. Germline loops: CDR1 SGDLS, CDR2 YYNGEE. Here the CDR3 reads CASSVGQFGTEAFF. CDR3 nucleotides: TGTGCCAGCAGCGTAGGACAGTTCGGGACTGAAGCTTTCTTT.

The chain employs TRBV20-1 and TRBJ1-5; TRBD1 agrees at 9 bases. J gave up 5 bases and V 5 bases, and 13 bases lay outside the gene matches. The CDR3 totals 16 residues. Germline lookup yields CDR1 DFQATT and CDR2 SNEGSKA (reference sequence). The CDR3, as DNA: TGCAGTGCTTCCATAGCCGGGACAGGGAGCGATCAGCCCCAGCATTTT. This gives the protein CSASIAGTGSDQPQHF.

The chain couples TRBV2 to TRBJ1-3; D is uncertain. Trimming cost V 9 bases and J 0 bases, with 9 bases left between them. This CDR3 is 13 amino acids long. Per the germline V gene, CDR1 is SNHLY and CDR2 is FYNNEI. The CDR3 reads CASRGSSGNTIYF. The DNA for the CDR3 is TGTGCCAGTCGGGGTTCCTCTGGAAACACCATATATTTT. Full variable domain (rest looked up from reference TRBV2 and TRBJ1-3): EPEVTQTPSHQVTQMGQEVILRCVPISNHLYFYWYRQILGQKVEFLVSFYNNEISEKSEIFDDQFSVERPDGSNFTLKIRSTKLEDSAMYFCASRGSSGNTIYFGEGSWLTVV.

This clonotype was recorded a few times. The gene calls are TRBV7-2 and TRBJ2-2; 8 positions match TRBD2. The CDR3 is 15 amino acids. V lost 3 bases, J lost 0 bases, and 0 bases stayed unmatched. Germline V gene data show CDR1 as SGHTA and CDR2 as FQGNSA. CDR3 nucleotides: TGTGCCAGCAGCTTTAGCGGGGCGAACACCGGGGAGCTGTTTTTT. Protein sequence: CASSFSGANTGELFF.

This clonotype was seen only a few times. The CDR3: CASSVRTNEKLFF. The CDR3, as DNA: TGTGCCAGCAGCGTTCGGACGAATGAAAAACTGTTTTTT. The rearrangement joins TRBV9 to TRBJ1-4; D is undetermined. Germline V lookup: CDR1 SGDLS, CDR2 YYNGEE. V lost 2 bases to trimming and J lost 5 bases, with 7 bases between them. This CDR3 region has 13 residues.

The chain recombines TRBV10-2 with TRBJ1-5; D is possibly TRBD1 (6 bases). Germline CDR1 is WSHSY and CDR2 is SAAADI. The CDR3 runs 13 residues. Between the trimmed V and J ends, which lost 4 bases and 6 bases, there was a span of 10 bases. The CDR3 here is CASSAGVGQPQHF. CDR3 in DNA: TGCGCCAGCAGTGCAGGGGTCGGTCAGCCCCAGCATTTT.

V gene TRBV6-2 or TRBV6-3 combines with J gene TRBJ2-6, with D possibly matching TRBD1 (6 bases). CDR3 length equals 18 residues. The V gene's germline CDR1 is MNHEY and CDR2 SVGEGT. The V end lost 10 bases, the J end lost 0 bases, and 22 bases lay between the germline ends. CDR3 in amino acids: CATILLRDIISGANVLTF. CDR3 in DNA: TGTGCCACCATCCTTCTTCGGGACATTATCTCTGGGGCCAACGTCCTGACTTTC.

The rearrangement links TRBV2 to TRBJ2-3, with TRBD2 identical over 12 bases. The trim removed 5 bases at V and 6 bases at J, leaving 6 bases unmatched. There are 15 residues in the CDR3. Germline CDR1 reads SNHLY; CDR2 reads FYNNEI. CDR3 sequence (DNA): TGTGCCAGCAGTAACCCTAGCGGGAGGGACGATACGCAGTATTTT. Its translation: CASSNPSGRDDTQYF.

V is TRBV20-1 and J is TRBJ2-3; D is undetermined. The V gene's germline CDR1 is DFQATT and CDR2 SNEGSKA (reference sequence). Trimming removed 0 bases at V and 6 bases at J, with 13 bases between. The CDR3 has 14 amino acids. This chain's CDR3 is CSARDRSSYDTQYF. In nucleotides, the CDR3 is TGCAGTGCTAGAGATAGATCTTCGTACGATACGCAGTATTTT.

This clonotype was seen a handful of times. V is TRBV21-1 and J is TRBJ2-7; TRBD1 is the table's D call, not checked against the DNA. TRBV21-1 is labeled a pseudogene. The CDR3 consists of 17 residues. As DNA, the CDR3 is TGTGCCAGCAGCAAATCTGCCGGGACCTTCCCAAGCTACGAGCAGTACTTC. Translating gives CASSKSAGTFPSYEQYF.

The rearrangement joins TRBV5-5 to TRBJ2-1; a weak D match, TRBD2 (5 bases). The germline gives CDR1 SGHKS, CDR2 YYEKEE (reference sequence). With 2 bases removed from V and 6 bases from J, the gap between germline ends came to 15 bases. The CDR3 contains 15 residues. Here the CDR3 reads CASSLGWESGNEQFF. The DNA of the CDR3 is TGTGCCAGCAGCTTAGGTTGGGAGTCTGGCAATGAGCAGTTCTTC.

V is TRBV29-1 and J is TRBJ2-2, with TRBD1 as a possible D gene (6 bases). Trimming pared 4 bases from V and 0 bases from J, leaving 9 bases between. There are 14 residues in the CDR3. The germline V gene has CDR1 SQVTM and CDR2 ANQGSEA. The CDR3 spells CSVGTGTNTGELFF. The DNA of the CDR3 is TGCAGCGTTGGAACAGGGACGAACACCGGGGAGCTGTTTTTT.